The 25 T cell receptor beta chains listed next were all sequenced from one sample in a study of cytomegalovirus exposure and HLA in healthy donors. The repertoire was sequenced with immunoSEQ multiplex PCR; TCRdb's copy has only in-frame clones and lacks some. The sample shows about 74,000 clones, approximately 95% of them seen only once. Material for sequencing was PBMCs. The receptor source for this set is a man aged 18-30 years in good health and CMV-seropositive.

CDR3 coding DNA: TGTGCCACGGGGACACACTCTGGAAACACCATATATTTT. This sequence encodes CATGTHSGNTIYF. The chain recombines TRBV27 with TRBJ1-3, with D perhaps matching TRBD1 (6 bases). The CDR3 covers 13 residues. Germline loops: CDR1 MNHEY, CDR2 SMNVEV (reference sequence). Trimming left V 10 bases short and J 0 bases short, with 10 bases between.

The chain recombines TRBV5-1 with TRBJ2-1; 10 bases line up with TRBD2. CDR3 length equals 13 residues. CDR1 is SGHRS and CDR2 is YFSETQ in the germline V gene. The V and J ends lost 4 bases and 12 bases, in that order; junction bases with no gene match: 7. CDR3 residues: CASSEAGGGWQFF. CDR3 coding DNA: TGCGCCAGCAGCGAAGCGGGAGGGGGATGGCAGTTCTTC.

J is TRBJ2-7 and V is TRBV28; 12 nucleotides line up with TRBD2. The CDR3 sequence is 15 residues long. Germline CDR1 is MDHEN and CDR2 is SYDVKM. V trimming: 10 bases; J trimming: 0 bases; junction bases outside the gene matches: 7. Here the CDR3 reads CATRMGLAGSYEQYF. As DNA, the CDR3 is TGTGCCACTCGAATGGGACTAGCGGGCTCCTACGAGCAGTACTTC.

Concerning this clone: The junction differs from germline at one of its ends, possibly a read error. The chain joins TRBV6-6 to TRBJ2-7; the match to TRBD1 covers 9 bases. CDR3 length: 15 residues. The germline V gene encodes CDR1 MNHNY and CDR2 SVGAGI (reference sequence). The CDR3 spells CASSYSISNRGQLPF. CDR3 in DNA: TGTGCCAGCAGTTACTCTATTAGTAACAGGGGGCAACTGCCTTTC.

There are a few counts of this clone. The chain combines TRBV27 with TRBJ2-7; D perhaps matches TRBD2 (7 bases). CDR1 is MNHEY and CDR2 is SMNVEV in the germline V gene (reference sequence). The CDR3 length is 16 residues. The V gene lost 5 bases and the J gene lost 7 bases, with 24 bases spanning the gap. CDR3 residues: CASSDPAGAFGGEQYF. The CDR3 coding sequence is TGTGCCAGCAGTGATCCTGCGGGGGCGTTCGGGGGGGAGCAGTACTTC.

Regarding this clone: The same CDR3 is also encoded by other DNA sequences in this sample. The chain combines TRBV9 with TRBJ2-5; D is unclear. CDR3 size: 15 residues. Trimming stripped 0 bases from V and 4 bases from J, with 13 bases between. The germline CDR1 and CDR2 sequences are SGDLS and YYNGEE. CDR3 nucleotide sequence: TGTGCCAGCAGCGTAGGAGGAATACCGGGAGAGACCCAGTACTTC. It specifies CASSVGGIPGETQYF. Variable domain in full (rest from reference TRBV9 and TRBJ2-5): DSGVTQTPKHLITATGQRVTLRCSPRSGDLSVYWYQQSLDQGLQFLIQYYNGEERAKGNILERFSAQQFPDLHSELNLSSLELGDSALYFCASSVGGIPGETQYFGPGTRLLVL.

This chain connects TRBV11-1 to TRBJ2-1; 7 nucleotides agree with TRBD2. The CDR3 consists of 17 residues. V lost 7 bases and J lost 0; bases outside the gene matches: 12. Germline V gene lookup returns CDR1 SGHAT and CDR2 FQDESV (reference sequence). Here the CDR3 reads CASNLAGELASYNEQFF. The CDR3 DNA sequence: TGTGCCAGCAATCTGGCGGGAGAGCTAGCCTCCTACAATGAGCAGTTCTTC.

The chain links TRBV27 to TRBJ2-3; 7 bases align to TRBD2. This CDR3 is built from 16 residues. Per germline, CDR1 MNHEY and CDR2 SMNVEV (reference sequence). The V gene end was trimmed by 7 bases and the J gene end by 1 base; junction bases not matched to a gene: 11. CDR3 residues: CASTEKAGRGTDTQYF. Written as DNA, the CDR3 is TGTGCCAGCACCGAAAAAGCGGGAAGAGGCACAGATACGCAGTATTTT.

This chain uses TRBV30 with TRBJ2-3, with TRBD2 matching over 10 bases. Germline V gene sequence: CDR1 GTSNPN, CDR2 SVGIG (reference sequence). The ends lost 4 bases at V and 0 bases at J; junction bases unmatched: 7. There are 16 residues in the CDR3. The CDR3 protein is CAWMASGRFSTDTQYF. The CDR3 nucleotides are TGTGCCTGGATGGCTAGCGGGAGATTTAGCACAGATACGCAGTATTTT.

V is TRBV5-1 and J is TRBJ2-6; D gene ambiguous. CDR1 SGHRS and CDR2 YFSETQ come from the germline V gene. The CDR3 runs to 15 residues. Trimming removed 5 bases from V and 2 bases from J, with 11 bases in between. The CDR3 DNA is TGCGCCAGCAGATTTGCACAACCTGGGGCCAACGTCCTGACTTTC. Protein product: CASRFAQPGANVLTF. The full variable domain, with the rest looked up from reference TRBV5-1 and TRBJ2-6, is KAGVTQTPRYLIKTRGQQVTLSCSPISGHRSVSWYQQTPGQGLQFLFEYFSETQRNKGNFPGRFSGRQFSNSRSEMNVSTLELGDSALYLCASRFAQPGANVLTFGAGSRLTVL.

The J gene is TRBJ2-5, the V gene TRBV15, with unresolved D. The germline gives CDR1 LNHNV, CDR2 YYDKDF (reference sequence). The germline V and J ends were trimmed by 5 bases and 2 bases, with 15 bases remaining between them. The CDR3 consists of 15 residues. The CDR3 region is CATSQTPAVQETQYF. CDR3 nucleotides: TGTGCCACCAGCCAGACTCCTGCGGTTCAAGAGACCCAGTACTTC.

This clone was detected once. V and J are TRBV7-9 and TRBJ1-1, with TRBD1 identical over 8 bases. This CDR3 is built from 16 residues. The ends lost 3 bases at V and 1 base at J; junction bases unmatched: 7. Germline V gives CDR1 SEHNR, CDR2 FQNEAQ (reference sequence). The CDR3 DNA sequence: TGTGCCAGCAGCTTTTATGGGACAGGCCCGAACACTGAAGCTTTCTTT. This encodes CASSFYGTGPNTEAFF.

The rearrangement joins TRBV5-1 to TRBJ2-5, with D uncertain. There are 13 residues in the CDR3. V shed 4 bases and J shed 1 base, with 8 bases lying between them. From germline, CDR1 is SGHRS and CDR2 YFSETQ. CDR3 residues: CASSPALQETQYF. The CDR3 DNA follows: TGCGCCAGCAGCCCAGCGCTCCAAGAGACCCAGTACTTC.

The chain links TRBV5-1 to TRBJ1-2; no firm D call. This CDR3 has 13 residues. Germline V CDR1 and CDR2: SGHRS, YFSETQ. V was clipped by 5 bases and J by 5 bases, with 13 bases between them. In nucleotides, the CDR3 is TGCGCCAGCAGGTCAGGTGGTTCGTATGGCTACACCTTC. This gives the protein CASRSGGSYGYTF. The full variable domain, rest sourced from reference TRBV5-1 and TRBJ1-2, is KAGVTQTPRYLIKTRGQQVTLSCSPISGHRSVSWYQQTPGQGLQFLFEYFSETQRNKGNFPGRFSGRQFSNSRSEMNVSTLELGDSALYLCASRSGGSYGYTFGSGTRLTVV.

The V call is TRBV4-1, the J call TRBJ2-1; TRBD2 matches at 12 bases. The CDR3 totals 16 residues. Per germline, CDR1 MGHRA and CDR2 YSYEKL. The junction had 4 bases not matched to a gene; V was cut back by 4 bases and J by 3 bases. The CDR3 DNA reads as TGCGCCAGCAGCCGCAAGACTAGCGGGAGCTACAATGAGCAGTTCTTC. The encoded protein is CASSRKTSGSYNEQFF.

The rearrangement links TRBV2 to TRBJ1-1; 10 bases match TRBD1. CDR3 size: 19 residues. Germline CDR1 SNHLY, CDR2 FYNNEI. The junction had 15 bases not matched to a gene; V was cut back by 4 bases and J by 1 base. CDR3 loop: CASSGSFRGTGASNTEAFF. The CDR3 DNA follows: TGTGCCAGCAGTGGAAGTTTTCGGGGGACAGGGGCATCGAACACTGAAGCTTTCTTT.

This clone was seen a handful of times. The V and J genes are TRBV19 and TRBJ2-3; TRBD1 agrees at 9 bases. Per germline, CDR1 LNHDA and CDR2 SQIVND (reference sequence). V dropped 7 bases and J dropped 1; count of bases not matched to a gene: 3. CDR3 length: 14 residues. The CDR3 nucleotides read TGTGCCAGTAAGAGGACAGGGGGCACAGATACGCAGTATTTT. The encoded protein is CASKRTGGTDTQYF.

The J gene is TRBJ2-1, the V gene TRBV10-3; D possibly corresponds to TRBD1 (6 bases). The germline gives CDR1 ENHRY, CDR2 SYGVKD. With 3 bases removed from V and 5 bases from J, the gap between germline ends came to 14 bases. There are 15 residues in the CDR3. CDR3 loop: CAISEGQGRHNEQFF. The CDR3 nucleotides read TGTGCCATCAGTGAAGGCCAGGGGCGGCACAATGAGCAGTTCTTC.

The gene calls are TRBV11-1 and TRBJ2-3, with 7 bases matching TRBD2. V trimming: 4 bases; J trimming: 0 bases; junction bases outside the gene matches: 4. This CDR3 has 15 residues. CDR1 and CDR2 from the germline V gene are SGHAT and FQDESV (reference sequence). CDR3 sequence: CASSWAGASTDTQYF. CDR3 DNA sequence: TGTGCCAGCAGCTGGGCGGGAGCTAGCACAGATACGCAGTATTTT.

The sample holds one count of this clone. The chain combines TRBV5-8 with TRBJ2-3; 7 bases are a match to TRBD2. Trimming cost V 0 bases and J 0 bases; bases outside gene matches: 7. Germline V gives CDR1 SGHTS, CDR2 YDEGEE. This CDR3 is built from 17 residues. CDR3 in DNA: TGTGCCAGCAGCTTGGCCGTACTAGCGCTTAGCACAGATACGCAGTATTTT. It specifies CASSLAVLALSTDTQYF.

V and J are TRBV28 and TRBJ2-2; TRBD2 matches 14 bases. The CDR3 is 17 residues long. V was clipped by 7 bases and J by 7 bases; unmatched bases: 11. CDR1 and CDR2 (germline): MDHEN, SYDVKM. The CDR3 sequence is CASKRSGTSGRYGELFF. The CDR3 DNA reads as TGTGCCAGCAAAAGATCGGGGACTAGCGGGAGATACGGGGAGCTGTTTTTT.

This clone was observed once. Compared with germline, one end of the junction differs, possibly owing to a read error. CDR3 DNA sequence: TGTGCCACCAGTGATCCCGGGACAGGGAGCTACGAGCAGTACTTC. Residues: CATSDPGTGSYEQYF. The rearrangement links TRBV10-3 to TRBJ2-7; the match to TRBD1 covers 9 bases. Germline V gene lookup returns CDR1 ENHRY and CDR2 SYGVKD. The CDR3 has 15 amino acids.

DNA of the CDR3: TGTGCCAGTAGTATAGTCGTGGGCTCAGCCAAAAACATTCAGTACTTC. Amino acid sequence: CASSIVVGSAKNIQYF. The rearrangement links TRBV19 to TRBJ2-4; D remains unclear. Germline-derived CDR1 and CDR2 are LNHDA and SQIVND (reference sequence). V was trimmed by 1 base and J by 0 bases, leaving 10 bases between them. The CDR3 sequence is 16 residues long.

In nucleotides, the CDR3 is TGTGCCAGCAGTTTTACAGGGGACGGGCAGTACTTC. Translation: CASSFTGDGQYF. The chain links TRBV6-1 to TRBJ2-7; TRBD1 aligns across 7 bases. Trimming took 5 bases from V and 9 from J; bases not matched to a gene: 7. CDR1 is MNHNS, CDR2 SASEGT, per germline. This CDR3 spans 12 amino acids.

The chain carries TRBV28 and TRBJ1-5, with 7 nucleotides matching TRBD1. The CDR3 runs 17 residues. Losses at the gene ends were 5 bases for V and 6 bases for J; bases not matched to a gene: 16. Germline CDR1 and CDR2: MDHEN and SYDVKM. CDR3 nucleotide sequence: TGTGCCAGCAGTCTAAACCCCGGGACAGCTGAGGGTCAGCCCCAGCATTTT. Encoded protein: CASSLNPGTAEGQPQHF.